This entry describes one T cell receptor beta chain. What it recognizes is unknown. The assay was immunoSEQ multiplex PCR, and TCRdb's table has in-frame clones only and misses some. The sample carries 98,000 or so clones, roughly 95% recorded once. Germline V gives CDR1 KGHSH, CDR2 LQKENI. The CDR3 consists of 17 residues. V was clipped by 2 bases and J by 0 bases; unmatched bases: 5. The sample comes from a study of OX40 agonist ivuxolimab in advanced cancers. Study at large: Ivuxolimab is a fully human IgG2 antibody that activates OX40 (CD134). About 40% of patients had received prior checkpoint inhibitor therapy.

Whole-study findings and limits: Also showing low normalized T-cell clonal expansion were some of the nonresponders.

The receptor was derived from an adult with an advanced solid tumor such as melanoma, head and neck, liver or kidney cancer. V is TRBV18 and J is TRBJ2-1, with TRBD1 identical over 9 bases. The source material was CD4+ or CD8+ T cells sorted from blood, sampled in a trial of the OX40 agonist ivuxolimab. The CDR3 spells CASSPTGGLGSYNEQFF. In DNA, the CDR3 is TGTGCCAGCTCACCAACAGGGGGCTTGGGCTCCTACAATGAGCAGTTCTTC.